This T cell receptor beta chain was recorded in a study of identical twins. Remarks on this clonotype: Its matching antigen is unknown.

There are 12 residues in the CDR3. Germline CDR1 and CDR2: MDHEN and SYDVKM. Trimming took 6 bases from V and 6 from J, leaving 12 bases between them. Template switching added a universal primer site; cDNA carried unique molecular identifiers. TCRdb fed the 5' RACE reads into MiXCR, producing one record per CDR3 protein. The sample holds under 500,000 distinct CDR3 sequences, approximately 14% seen once. General study points: Compared with models, monozygotic twins showed more out-of-frame TCR alpha sharing.

This same sample was also part of a study on yellow fever vaccine responses in identical twins.

This clonotype was obtained from a woman aged 18-35 years in good health. The sample comprised CD4+ T cells sorted from blood. V and J are TRBV28 and TRBJ2-7; D is unclear. CDR3 in DNA: TGTGCCAGCAGCAGTCCCTTGGTCGAGCAGTACTTC. The encoded protein is CASSSPLVEQYF.